A selection of T cell receptor beta chains follows, all from one sample in a study of T cells in Graves' hyperthyroidism and ophthalmopathy. TCRdb re-analysed the multiplex PCR reads in MiXCR, keeping a single row per CDR3 protein. This sample yields approximately 700,000 distinct CDR3 sequences, of which 45% are seen a single time; less than 9.5% belongs to the top ten. Sequenced sample: peripheral blood or thyroid tissue (not recorded which). The origin of the receptors is an adult man with Graves' disease, either hyperthyroidism or ophthalmopathy (not recorded which). CDR3s include the opening cysteine and the closing phenylalanine or tryptophan. D genes are given only for firm matches. Expanded clones are given a class, and other clones once, few, many or no size at all.

TRBV24-1	TRBD1	many	TRBJ1-1	CATQGRGETEAFF	TGTGCCACCCAGGGCAGGGGGGAAACTGAAGCTTTCTTT
TRBV2	-	-	TRBJ1-4	CASSGDGYSGKLFF	TGTGCCAGCAGTGGGGACGGGTACTCTGGAAAACTGTTTTTT
TRBV24-1	-	-	TRBJ1-5	CASGEYSNQPQHF	TGTGCCAGCGGCGAGTATAGCAATCAGCCCCAGCATTTT
TRBV9	-	few	TRBJ2-2	CASSAPVRGVTGELFF	TGTGCCAGCAGCGCCCCCGTGCGAGGGGTGACCGGGGAGCTGTTTTTT
TRBV29-1	-	many	TRBJ1-4	CSADSNEKLFF	TGCAGCGCGGACTCTAATGAAAAACTGTTTTTT
TRBV24-1	TRBD2	-	TRBJ2-5	CATSAGLAGETQYF	TGTGCCACCAGTGCGGGACTAGCCGGGGAGACCCAGTACTTC
TRBV25-1	-	-	TRBJ1-6	CASSEFSGGQVHSPLHF	TGTGCCAGCAGTGAATTCTCCGGGGGTCAGGTCCACTCACCCCTCCACTTT
TRBV11-2	-	-	TRBJ2-5	CAISSAPDGQETQYF	TGTGCCATCAGCTCAGCGCCGGACGGCCAAGAGACCCAGTACTTC
TRBV2	-	-	TRBJ1-5	CASSVIGSNQPQHF	TGTGCCAGCAGTGTAATAGGCTCAAATCAGCCCCAGCATTTT
TRBV7-8	-	many	TRBJ2-7	CASSLGLEGSYEQYF	TGTGCCAGCAGCCTGGGACTGGAGGGCTCCTACGAGCAGTACTTC
TRBV11-2	-	-	TRBJ2-7	CASSLYQSAYEQYF	TGTGCCAGCAGCTTATATCAGAGCGCCTACGAGCAGTACTTC
TRBV29-1	TRBD1	few	TRBJ2-7	CSVSTGSSYEQYF	TGCAGCGTTTCGACAGGGAGCTCCTACGAGCAGTACTTC
TRBV7-8	TRBD1	many	TRBJ1-1	CASSLVPGTGGTEAFF	TGTGCCAGCAGCTTAGTCCCCGGGACAGGGGGCACTGAAGCTTTCTTT
TRBV9	-	-	TRBJ1-1	CASSQEGRQSTEAFF	TGTGCCAGCAGCCAAGAGGGTAGGCAGAGCACTGAAGCTTTCTTT
TRBV10-3	-	many	TRBJ1-1	CASGGQNDEAFF	TGTGCCAGCGGTGGACAGAATGATGAAGCTTTCTTT
TRBV29-1	TRBD2	-	TRBJ2-7	CSVAGLAGVYPDTQYF	TGCAGCGTGGCGGGACTAGCGGGGGTTTATCCAGATACGCAGTATTTC
TRBV7-3	-	many	TRBJ1-6	CASSSMGRGNSPLHF	TGTGCCAGCAGCTCCATGGGACGGGGTAATTCACCCCTCCACTTT
TRBV29-1	-	-	TRBJ1-1	CSVDLGLNTEAFF	TGCAGCGTTGATCTGGGGCTGAACACTGAAGCTTTCTTT
TRBV10-3	-	-	TRBJ2-7	CASSVAYYYEQYF	TGTGCCAGCAGTGTTGCGTACTACTACGAGCAGTACTTC